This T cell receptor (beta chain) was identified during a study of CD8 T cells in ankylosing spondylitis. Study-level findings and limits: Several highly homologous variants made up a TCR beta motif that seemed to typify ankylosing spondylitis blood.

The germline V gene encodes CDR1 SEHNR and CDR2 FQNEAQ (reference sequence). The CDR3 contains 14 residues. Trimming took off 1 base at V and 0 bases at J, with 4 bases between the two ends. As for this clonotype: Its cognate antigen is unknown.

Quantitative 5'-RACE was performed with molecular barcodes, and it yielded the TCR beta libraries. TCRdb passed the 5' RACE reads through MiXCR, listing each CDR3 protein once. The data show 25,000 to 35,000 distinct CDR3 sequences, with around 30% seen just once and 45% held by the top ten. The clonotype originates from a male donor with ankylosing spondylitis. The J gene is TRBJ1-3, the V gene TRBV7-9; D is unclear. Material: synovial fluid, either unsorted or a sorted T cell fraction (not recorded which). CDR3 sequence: CASSLGDSGNTIYF. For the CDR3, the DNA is TGTGCCAGCAGCTTAGGGGACTCTGGAAACACCATATATTTT.